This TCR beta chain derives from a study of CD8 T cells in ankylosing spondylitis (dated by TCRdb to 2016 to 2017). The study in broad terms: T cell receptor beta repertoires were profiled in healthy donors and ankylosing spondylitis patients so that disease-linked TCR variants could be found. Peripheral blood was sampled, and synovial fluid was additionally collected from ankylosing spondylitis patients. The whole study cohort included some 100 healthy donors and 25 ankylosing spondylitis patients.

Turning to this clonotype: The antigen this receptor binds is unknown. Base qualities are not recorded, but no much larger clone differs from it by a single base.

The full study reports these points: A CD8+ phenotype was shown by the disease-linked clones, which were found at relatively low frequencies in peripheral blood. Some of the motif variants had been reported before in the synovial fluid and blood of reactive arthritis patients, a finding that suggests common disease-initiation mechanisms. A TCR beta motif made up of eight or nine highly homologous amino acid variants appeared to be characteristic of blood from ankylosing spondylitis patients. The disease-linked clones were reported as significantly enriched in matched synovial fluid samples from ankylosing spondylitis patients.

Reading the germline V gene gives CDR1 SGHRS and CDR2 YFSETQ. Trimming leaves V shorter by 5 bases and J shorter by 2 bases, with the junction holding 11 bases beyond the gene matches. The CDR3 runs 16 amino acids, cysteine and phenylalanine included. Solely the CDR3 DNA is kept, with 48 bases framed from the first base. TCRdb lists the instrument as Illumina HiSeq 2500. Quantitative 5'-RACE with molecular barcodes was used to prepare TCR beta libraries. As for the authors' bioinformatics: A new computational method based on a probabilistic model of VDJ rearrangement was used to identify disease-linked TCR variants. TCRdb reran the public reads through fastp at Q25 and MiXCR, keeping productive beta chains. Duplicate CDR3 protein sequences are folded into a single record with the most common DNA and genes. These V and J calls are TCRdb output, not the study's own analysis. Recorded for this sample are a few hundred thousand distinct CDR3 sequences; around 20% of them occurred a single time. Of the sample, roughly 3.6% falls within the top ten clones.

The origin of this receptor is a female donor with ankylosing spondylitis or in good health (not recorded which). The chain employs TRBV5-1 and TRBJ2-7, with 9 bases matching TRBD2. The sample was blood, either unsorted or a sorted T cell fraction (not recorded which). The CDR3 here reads CASRESAGGPTYEQYF. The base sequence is TGCGCCAGCAGGGAATCGGCGGGAGGGCCCACCTACGAGCAGTACTTC.